These 11 T cell receptor beta chains originate from one sample sequenced in a study of T-cell memory formation after mild COVID-19. A single record per CDR3 protein comes from TCRdb applying MiXCR to the 5' RACE reads. The table has 200,000 or so distinct CDR3 sequences, roughly 17% seen once. The sequenced sample was PBMCs or a T cell subset sorted from them (not recorded which). Receptor source: an adult woman who had mild COVID-19 (a few samples of this study predate the infection). Cell type and time point are not known.

The chain is built from TRBV24-1 and TRBJ2-3; 11 bases are shared with TRBD2. The ends lost 5 bases at V and 3 bases at J; junction bases unmatched: 12. The CDR3 totals 18 residues. CDR1 and CDR2 (germline): KGHDR, SFDVKD. The CDR3 nucleotides read TGTGCCACCAGTGTCCCCTCAACTAGCGGGGGTACTACAGATACGCAGTATTTT. Protein sequence: CATSVPSTSGGTTDTQYF.

This chain connects TRBV25-1 to TRBJ1-6; TRBD1 agrees at 7 bases. The trim removed 6 bases at V and 8 bases at J, leaving 7 bases unmatched. The length of the CDR3 is 14 residues. In germline, CDR1 is MGHDK, CDR2 SYGVNS. CDR3 sequence reads: CASRTGLSDSPLHF. CDR3 DNA sequence: TGTGCCAGCAGGACAGGGCTTTCGGATTCACCCCTCCACTTT.

The V gene is TRBV5-1, the J gene TRBJ2-6; the D is unclear. V dropped 0 bases and J dropped 0 bases, with 10 bases sitting between them. Germline CDR1 and CDR2: SGHRS and YFSETQ. This CDR3 is 17 amino acids long. For the CDR3, the DNA is TGCGCCAGCAGCTTGGTCTGGAATCCCTCTGGGGCCAACGTCCTGACTTTC. Its protein product is CASSLVWNPSGANVLTF.

This clonotype was observed a handful of times. The rearrangement links TRBV9 to TRBJ2-3; 8 bases fit TRBD2. The trim removed 2 bases at V and 4 bases at J, leaving 12 bases unmatched. Germline CDR1 reads SGDLS; CDR2 reads YYNGEE. The length of the CDR3 is 17 residues. CDR3 sequence: CASSVWGRREDADTQYF. In nucleotides, the CDR3 is TGTGCCAGCAGCGTGTGGGGACGGCGGGAGGATGCAGATACGCAGTATTTT.

This clonotype was observed a handful of times. V and J are TRBV7-2 and TRBJ2-3; TRBD2 might be the D (6 bases). This CDR3 has 15 amino acids. Between the trimmed V and J ends, which lost 5 bases and 2 bases, there was a span of 14 bases. The germline gives CDR1 SGHTA, CDR2 FQGNSA. CDR3 in amino acids: CASSPGRGITDTQYF. CDR3 nucleotide sequence: TGTGCCAGCAGCCCGGGACGGGGGATCACAGATACGCAGTATTTT.

A few counts support this clonotype. The chain links TRBV7-2 to TRBJ1-1, with 9 positions matching TRBD1. The CDR3 runs 19 residues. CDR1 is SGHTA and CDR2 is FQGNSA in the germline V gene. V was pared by 1 base and J by 1 base, with 13 bases of the junction left unmatched. CDR3 sequence: CASSLVVDRGPPRNTEAFF. The CDR3 DNA reads TGTGCCAGCAGCTTAGTAGTGGACAGGGGCCCCCCGCGGAACACTGAAGCTTTCTTT.

V is TRBV11-3 and J is TRBJ2-1; D gene uncertain. Germline CDR1 and CDR2: SGHNT and YENEEA. CDR3 length: 11 amino acids. V gave up 1 base and J gave up 8 bases, with 3 bases separating them. The CDR3 reads CASSLVYEQFF. The CDR3 DNA follows: TGTGCCAGCAGCTTAGTGTATGAGCAGTTCTTC.

This clonotype has more than one count but fewer than ten. The CDR3: CASSLGQASYGYTF. The CDR3, as DNA: TGTGCCAGCAGCTTAGGGCAGGCTAGCTATGGCTACACCTTC. The chain carries TRBV7-8 and TRBJ1-2, with no clear D. The V and J ends lost 1 base and 4 bases respectively, with 10 bases between them. Germline values: CDR1 SGHVS, CDR2 FQNEAQ. CDR3 length: 14 amino acids.

This clonotype turned up a few times. The J gene is TRBJ2-2, the V gene TRBV2; 10 nucleotides line up with TRBD2. V lost 5 bases to trimming and J lost 1 base; unmatched junction nucleotides: 1. Looked up from germline, CDR1 is SNHLY and CDR2 is FYNNEI. The CDR3 length is 15 residues. As DNA, the CDR3 is TGTGCCAGCAGTCGACTAGCGGGGAACACCGGGGAGCTGTTTTTT. It specifies CASSRLAGNTGELFF.

This rearrangement joins TRBV15 to TRBJ2-4; D not resolved. V lost 1 base and J 0 bases, leaving 7 bases between the germline ends. This CDR3 spans 15 amino acids. CDR1 LNHNV and CDR2 YYDKDF come from the germline V gene (reference sequence). In DNA form, the CDR3 reads TGTGCCACCAGCAGAGTTGATCTAGCCAAAAACATTCAGTACTTC. This encodes CATSRVDLAKNIQYF.

The chain is built from TRBV18 and TRBJ2-1; D might be TRBD1 (6 bases). The CDR3 contains 14 residues. V lost 1 base and J 9 bases, leaving 13 bases between the germline ends. Germline V gives CDR1 KGHSH, CDR2 LQKENI. The CDR3 coding sequence is TGTGCCAGCTCACCACGACTCCAAGGGGGTGAGCAGTTCTTC. Protein product: CASSPRLQGGEQFF.